This T cell receptor beta chain was obtained from a study of blood T cell repertoires in COVID-19 (TCRdb year 2020). Describing the broader study: Collaborator samples came from the United States, Italy and Spain and covered acute and convalescent phases of COVID-19. The material from the prospective study consisted of cDNA or gDNA derived from T cells, B-cell-depleted T cells, or PBMCs. Deeply sampled blood TCRbeta repertoires from subjects exposed to, actively infected with, or recovered from COVID-19 were included in the dataset. The repertoires were made available in a free public database intended to serve as a resource for research on the immune response to SARS-CoV-2. The samples were drawn from two sources: the first 160 participants of the ongoing ImmuneRACE study, and fewer than 1,500 subjects contributed by 6 global collaborators. Nearly every sample came with metadata listing a de-identified subject ID, COVID-19 status, age in years and sex. Where available, HLA class I and class II types were obtained from metadata supplied by the sample provider rather than from assay-based typing. Summary of the overall study and its limitations: Clinical and demographic metadata were provided uncurated, with the amount varying by source and participant.

A word on this clone: Its antigen remains undetermined. One end of the junction does not line up with germline, which may come from a read error.

Sequences SSHAT (CDR1) and FNYEAQ (CDR2) are obtained from the germline V gene (reference sequence). The CDR3 runs 15 amino acids, cysteine and phenylalanine included. This entry keeps only the CDR3 DNA: 45 bases, framed from base 1. The immunoSEQ Assay, a bias-controlled multiplex PCR, was used to amplify TCRbeta CDR3 regions from genomic DNA. For the original study's pipeline: The number of nucleated cells in each sample was estimated from the amplification of reference gene primers within the assay. To quantify the absolute abundance of each unique TCRbeta CDR3 rearrangement, sequence reads were collapsed and filtered. Productive Simpson clonality was computed per sample as the square root of Simpson's diversity index over productive rearrangements. TCRdb provides this immuneACCESS table in a form limited to in-frame rearrangements. Some clones are lacking; in checked studies, under half of them reflect an unresolved V gene, and why the rest are absent is not known. The DNA was the basis for D and trimming; V, J and clone size are from that table. This sample comprises 140,000 or so clones, around 87% of them detected only once. The ten largest clones take up approximately 3% of the sample.

Whole blood was collected in K2EDTA tubes by collaborating institutions according to the institutions' own protocols. For TCRbeta analysis, collaborator samples were shipped as frozen whole blood, as isolated PBMCs, or as DNA extracted from either sample type. Recombination linked TRBV7-7 to TRBJ2-2, with TRBD2 identical over 10 junction bases. Sequences were obtained from peripheral blood. The receptor's source is a woman in her sixties or seventies with active COVID-19. The CDR3 reads CASSVGLAVTGELFF. The nucleotide sequence reads as follows: TGTGCTAGCAGCGTAGGACTAGCGGTCACCGGGGAGCTGTTTTTT.